There are a few counts of the clone carrying this T cell receptor beta chain. The CDR3 spans 15 residues. The germline V gene has CDR1 DFQATT and CDR2 SNEGSKA (reference sequence). Trimming cost V 5 bases and J 1 base; bases outside gene matches: 8. The second PCR ran about 7 to 12 cycles with a sample-barcoded 5' primer and J-beta primers. TCRdb ran MiXCR on the 5' RACE reads and lists one entry per CDR3 protein. The sample records hundreds of thousands of distinct CDR3 sequences, under 45% being singletons. This entry belongs to a study of blood T cells in healthy people across ages. Overall study context: Capturing about one barcoded beta molecule per two T cells was achieved by template switching.

The TCR sequence derives from a man aged 60 to 69 in good health. This sequence joins TRBV20-1 and TRBJ2-3; 8 nucleotides match TRBD2. Sequences were obtained from blood. CDR3: CSASKTSAGTDTQYF. DNA of the CDR3: TGCAGTGCTTCCAAGACTAGCGCGGGCACAGATACGCAGTATTTT.